The next 23 T cell receptor beta chains were all read from a single sample in a study of cytomegalovirus exposure and HLA in healthy donors. The PCR ran on 60 Vbeta and 13 Jbeta primers. Clones were sequenced by immunoSEQ multiplex PCR, and TCRdb holds only the in-frame ones, with some missing. The sample contains approximately 200,000 clones, less than 85% of which appear only once. Sequenced material: PBMCs. The source of these receptors is a girl aged 5 to 17 in good health and CMV-seropositive.

The CDR3 loop is CASSEGPGSTEAFF. DNA of the CDR3: TGTGCCAGCAGCGAAGGCCCAGGGTCCACTGAAGCTTTCTTT. The V call is TRBV11-2, the J call TRBJ1-1, with a weak D call TRBD1 (5 bases). The CDR3 length is 14 residues. Germline V gene sequence: CDR1 SGHAT, CDR2 FQNNGV. Trimming took off 5 bases at V and 4 bases at J, with 14 bases between the two ends.

The CDR3 DNA follows: TGTGCCAGCACCCCCCCGGGACAGGGGGGCAATGAGCAGTTCTTC. Translating it yields CASTPPGQGGNEQFF. The chain combines TRBV2 with TRBJ2-1; TRBD1 matches at 11 bases. Germline assignment: CDR1 SNHLY and CDR2 FYNNEI. V lost 7 bases and J lost 6; bases outside the gene matches: 8. The CDR3 length is 15 residues. Full variable domain (outside the CDR3, taken from reference TRBV2 and TRBJ2-1): EPEVTQTPSHQVTQMGQEVILRCVPISNHLYFYWYRQILGQKVEFLVSFYNNEISEKSEIFDDQFSVERPDGSNFTLKIRSTKLEDSAMYFCASTPPGQGGNEQFFGPGTRLTVL.

The gene calls are TRBV10-3 and TRBJ1-3; D is possibly TRBD1 (6 bases). Trimming took 5 bases from V and 3 from J, leaving 11 bases between them. This CDR3 is 14 amino acids long. The germline CDR1 and CDR2 sequences are ENHRY and SYGVKD. The CDR3 sequence is CAISPPTGGNTIYF. CDR3 nucleotides: TGTGCCATCAGTCCTCCGACAGGTGGAAACACCATATATTTT.

The V and J genes are TRBV6-5 and TRBJ2-3, with 7 nucleotides matching TRBD2. The V and J ends lost 2 bases and 1 base, in that order; junction bases with no gene match: 0. The germline V gene has CDR1 MNHEY and CDR2 SVGAGI. The CDR3 length is 14 residues. This chain's CDR3 is CASSYREGTDTQYF. In DNA form, the CDR3 reads TGTGCCAGCAGTTACCGGGAGGGCACAGATACGCAGTATTTT.

The chain employs TRBV9 and TRBJ1-1; TRBD1 might be the D (6 bases). The CDR3 covers 15 residues. CDR1 SGDLS and CDR2 YYNGEE come from the germline V gene. Trimming removed 0 bases from V and 3 bases from J, with 12 bases in between. The CDR3 here is CASSVEAGVDTEAFF. CDR3 in DNA: TGTGCCAGCAGCGTAGAGGCAGGGGTGGACACTGAAGCTTTCTTT.

The J gene is TRBJ2-7, the V gene TRBV4-1, with D tentatively TRBD2 (6 bases). The CDR3 is 15 residues long. From germline, CDR1 is MGHRA and CDR2 YSYEKL. V lost 1 base, J lost 7 bases, and 17 bases lay in between. The CDR3 sequence: CASSQGPVTRGEQYF. CDR3 bases: TGCGCCAGCAGCCAAGGCCCGGTGACTAGGGGAGAGCAGTACTTC.

The chain is built from TRBV11-3 and TRBJ1-2, with 8 bases identical to TRBD1. The length of the CDR3 is 14 residues. V lost 9 bases to trimming and J lost 0 bases; unmatched junction nucleotides: 6. CDR1 and CDR2 (germline): SGHNT, YENEEA. The CDR3 here is CARADRVANYGYTF. The CDR3 DNA is TGTGCCAGGGCGGACAGGGTAGCTAACTATGGCTACACCTTC.

The rearrangement links TRBV7-9 to TRBJ2-5; 9 positions agree with TRBD1. The V segment lost 5 bases and the J segment 2 bases; nucleotides outside the gene matches: 6. Germline lookup yields CDR1 SEHNR and CDR2 FQNEAQ (reference sequence). This CDR3 spans 15 amino acids. The CDR3 DNA sequence: TGTGCCAGCAGCCAGGGACAGGGATCTCAAGAGACCCAGTACTTC. Translating gives CASSQGQGSQETQYF.

The V and J genes are TRBV18 and TRBJ2-7, with no clear D. Trimming pared 3 bases from V and 6 bases from J, leaving 12 bases between. Germline V gene data show CDR1 as KGHSH and CDR2 as LQKENI. The CDR3 loop spans 13 amino acids. The CDR3 DNA follows: TGTGCCAGCTCACCCGTCGAGGCCCGCGAGCAGTACTTC. This translates into CASSPVEAREQYF.

In DNA, the CDR3 is TGTGCCAGCAGCTTAGATCCCAACAGGGTAGACGAGCAGTACTTC. It yields the protein CASSLDPNRVDEQYF. The chain combines TRBV11-2 with TRBJ2-7; tentatively, D is TRBD1 (6 bases). The CDR3 is made up of 15 amino acids. CDR1 and CDR2 (germline): SGHAT, FQNNGV. V was trimmed by 0 bases and J by 5 bases, leaving 14 bases between them.

The chain joins TRBV4-3 to TRBJ2-2, with 11 bases matching TRBD2. Trimming cost V 3 bases and J 8 bases; bases outside gene matches: 8. Germline values: CDR1 LGHNA, CDR2 YSLEER. This CDR3 is 16 amino acids long. For the CDR3, the DNA is TGCGCCAGCAGCCAGGCCACTAGCGGGGGAGTAGGGGAGCTGTTTTTT. It codes for CASSQATSGGVGELFF.

This sequence joins TRBV7-2 and TRBJ2-5; 8 positions agree with TRBD2. This CDR3 is built from 16 residues. With V trimmed by 0 bases and J by 2 bases, 5 bases remained unmatched. The germline V gene encodes CDR1 SGHTA and CDR2 FQGNSA. The CDR3 coding sequence is TGTGCCAGCAGCTTAGCCGTTGCGGGGGGTCAAGAGACCCAGTACTTC. Its translation: CASSLAVAGGQETQYF.

The chain joins TRBV6-5 to TRBJ1-1, with TRBD1 as a possible D gene (6 bases). Trimming removed 5 bases from V and 0 bases from J, with 13 bases in between. The CDR3 sequence is 15 residues long. The germline gives CDR1 MNHEY, CDR2 SVGAGI. The CDR3 loop is CASSRDIFMNTEAFF. CDR3 sequence (DNA): TGTGCCAGCAGTAGGGACATTTTTATGAACACTGAAGCTTTCTTT.

The chain links TRBV10-3 to TRBJ2-7; 9 bases are a match to TRBD1. The CDR3 contains 14 residues. J was trimmed by 4 bases and V by 3 bases; bases with no gene match: 4. Germline V gene data show CDR1 as ENHRY and CDR2 as SYGVKD. The CDR3 coding sequence is TGTGCCATCAGTGAAGGGACAGGGATTTACGAGCAGTACTTC. It specifies CAISEGTGIYEQYF.

This chain uses TRBV27 with TRBJ2-7; D remains ambiguous. CDR3 length: 14 residues. Germline loops: CDR1 MNHEY, CDR2 SMNVEV (reference sequence). Between the trimmed V and J ends, which lost 3 bases and 0 bases, there was a span of 9 bases. The CDR3 DNA reads TGTGCCAGCAGTTTTGGGCAGAGCTCCTACGAGCAGTACTTC. This codes for CASSFGQSSYEQYF.

The gene calls are TRBV11-3 and TRBJ2-1, with D unclear. Trimming pared 0 bases from V and 8 bases from J, leaving 2 bases between. CDR1 and CDR2 (germline): SGHNT, YENEEA. The CDR3 totals 11 residues. The chain's CDR3 is CASSLDDEQFF. The CDR3 DNA is TGTGCCAGCAGCTTAGACGATGAGCAGTTCTTC.

The V call is TRBV27, the J call TRBJ2-3; 7 nucleotides match TRBD2. The CDR3 loop spans 15 amino acids. V dropped 4 bases and J dropped 7; count of bases not matched to a gene: 11. Germline V lookup: CDR1 MNHEY, CDR2 SMNVEV (reference sequence). The CDR3 loop reads CASSSGGLKSHTQYF. CDR3 DNA sequence: TGTGCCAGCAGTTCGGGAGGCCTGAAGAGTCATACGCAGTATTTT.

J is TRBJ2-3 and V is TRBV9; 14 positions agree with TRBD2. Germline V gene lookup returns CDR1 SGDLS and CDR2 YYNGEE. The trim removed 3 bases at V and 5 bases at J, leaving 5 bases unmatched. The CDR3 runs 16 residues. This CDR3 is CASSGGLAGVGDTQYF. The CDR3 nucleotides read TGTGCCAGCAGCGGGGGACTAGCGGGGGTAGGAGATACGCAGTATTTT.

V is TRBV5-1 and J is TRBJ2-1; TRBD2 matches at 9 bases. With 0 bases clipped from V and 7 bases from J, the junction kept 5 bases outside the gene matches. Germline CDR1 and CDR2: SGHRS and YFSETQ. CDR3 length equals 15 residues. The CDR3 region is CASSLAGGGANEQFF. CDR3 DNA: TGCGCCAGCAGCTTGGCGGGCGGGGGGGCGAATGAGCAGTTCTTC.

This chain connects TRBV10-3 to TRBJ2-7, with 9 bases that match TRBD1. Germline CDR1 is ENHRY and CDR2 is SYGVKD. V was clipped by 3 bases and J by 3 bases; unmatched bases: 6. The CDR3 has 15 residues. CDR3 bases: TGTGCCATCAGTGATCCGACAGGGGGAAACTACGAGCAGTACTTC. As protein: CAISDPTGGNYEQYF.

This rearrangement joins TRBV9 to TRBJ1-6, with 9 nucleotides matching TRBD1. V shed 4 bases, J shed 5 bases, and the junction held 4 bases outside the gene matches. The CDR3 is 15 amino acids. The germline V gene encodes CDR1 SGDLS and CDR2 YYNGEE. CDR3 nucleotides: TGTGCCAGCAGCTCAAGACAGGGGGATAATTCACCCCTCCACTTT. Its translation is CASSSRQGDNSPLHF.

This CDR3 reads CASSPDRQGPGYGYTF. In DNA, the CDR3 is TGTGCCAGCTCACCAGATCGTCAGGGGCCGGGGTATGGCTACACCTTC. The chain uses TRBV18 and TRBJ1-2, with a weak D call TRBD1 (6 bases). Trimming removed 2 bases at V and 5 bases at J, with 18 bases between. CDR1 and CDR2 from the germline V gene are KGHSH and LQKENI. The CDR3 is 16 residues long.

The chain links TRBV7-2 to TRBJ1-5; D uncertain. Trimming cost V 2 bases and J 1 base, with 9 bases left between them. The CDR3 runs 15 residues. Germline CDR1 SGHTA, CDR2 FQGNSA. The chain's CDR3 is CASSLSTLSNQPQHF. Written as DNA, the CDR3 is TGTGCCAGCAGCTTATCTACTCTCAGCAATCAGCCCCAGCATTTT.